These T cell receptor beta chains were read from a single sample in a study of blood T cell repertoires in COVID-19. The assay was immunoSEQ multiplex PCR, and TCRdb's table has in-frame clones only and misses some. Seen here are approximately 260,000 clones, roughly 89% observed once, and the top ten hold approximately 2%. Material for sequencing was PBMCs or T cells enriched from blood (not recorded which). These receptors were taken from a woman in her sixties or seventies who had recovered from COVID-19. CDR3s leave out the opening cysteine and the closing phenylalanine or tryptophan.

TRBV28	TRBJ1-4	ASSYPEGGDEKLF
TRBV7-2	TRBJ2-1	ASSLDSSGSDNEQF
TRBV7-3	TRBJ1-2	ASSLGTNYGYT
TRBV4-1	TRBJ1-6	ASSQSPGQGNSPLH
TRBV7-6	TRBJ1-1	ASSLVTGYTEAF
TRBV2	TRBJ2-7	ASSGNRGGEQY
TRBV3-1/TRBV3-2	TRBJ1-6	ASSQVGTGGSPLH
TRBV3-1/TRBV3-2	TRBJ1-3	ASSRTGSGNTIY
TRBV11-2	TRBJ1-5	ASSLSEGGQPQH
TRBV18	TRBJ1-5	ASSPRGDSNQPQH
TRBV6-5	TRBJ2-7	ASSKPGGARDEQY
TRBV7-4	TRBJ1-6	ASSLEYRRQPYNSPLH
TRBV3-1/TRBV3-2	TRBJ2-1	ASRLAGLGNEQF
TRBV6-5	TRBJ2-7	ASTRGAPYEQY
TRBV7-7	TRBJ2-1	ASSLTSGSHYEQF
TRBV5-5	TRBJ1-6	ASSSSPGTLNSPLH
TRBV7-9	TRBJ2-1	ASSGTGTFLYNEQF
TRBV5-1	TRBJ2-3	ASSRGSGTPTDTQY
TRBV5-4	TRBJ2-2	ASSSLAAPNTGELF
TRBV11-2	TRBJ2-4	ASSPRDRGALIQY
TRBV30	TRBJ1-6	AWSMTGLGDNSPLH
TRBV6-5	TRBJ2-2	ASAAPANTGELF
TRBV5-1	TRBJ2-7	ASSLRTSSGSHEQY
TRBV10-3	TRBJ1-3	AIGTGGGNTIY
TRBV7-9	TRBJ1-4	ASSPQGANEKLF
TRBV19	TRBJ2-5	ASSPYSGGDFQETQY
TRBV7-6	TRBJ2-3	ASSPRSADTQY
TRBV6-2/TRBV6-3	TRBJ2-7	ASSYAAGYEQY
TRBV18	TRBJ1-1	ASSSGHTGTGNTEAF
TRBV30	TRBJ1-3	ALDLTFPGNTIY
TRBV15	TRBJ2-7	ATSRGRDSDFTY
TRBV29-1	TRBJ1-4	SVGGMGNEKLF
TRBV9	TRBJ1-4	ASSGHAGRFEKLF
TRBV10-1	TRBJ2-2	ASSPSSANTGELF
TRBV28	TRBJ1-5	ASSPYTGLRNQPQH
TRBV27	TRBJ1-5	ASSLYNRGGEQPQH
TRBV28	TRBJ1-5	ASSRIQAYSNQPQH
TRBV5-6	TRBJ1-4	ASSRQGAKATNEKLF
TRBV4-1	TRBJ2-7	ASSREAGNSYEQY
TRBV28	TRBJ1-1	ASSWYRGSTEAF
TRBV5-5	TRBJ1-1	ASNQQGQNTEAF
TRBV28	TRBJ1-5	ASSFRSAQSQPQH
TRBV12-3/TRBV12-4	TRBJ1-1	ASSLDNEAF
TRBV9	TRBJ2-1	ASSLGQGAGNEQF
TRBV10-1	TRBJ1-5	ASSEGQGLDQPQH
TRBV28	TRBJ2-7	ASSLEGYEQY
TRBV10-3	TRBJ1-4	AISESIVNVRGNEKLF
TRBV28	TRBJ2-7	ASQDSVRYEQY